The entry that follows covers one TCR beta chain sequence. The antigen it binds to is not known. No base quality values were provided; no much bigger clone lies one nucleotide off. The germline ends are 9 bases apart after V is trimmed by 6 bases and J by 6 bases. The CDR3 starts with the cysteine, ends with the phenylalanine, and has 12 residues. Only the CDR3 DNA stays, 36 bases, in frame from base 1. According to the germline V gene, CDR1 reads MNHNS and CDR2 reads SASEGT. Ipilimumab was given at 1 mg/kg intravenously on day 1 of selected weeks, and checkpoint therapy started 14 to 28 days after autologous transplant. Patients received nivolumab at 3 mg/kg intravenously on day 1 of weeks 1, 4, 7, 10, and every two weeks through week 26. Combined checkpoint inhibition with ipilimumab and nivolumab as consolidation after autologous stem cell transplantation was tested in a Phase Ib clinical trial.

The sample is drawn from a study of ipilimumab plus nivolumab after autologous stem cell transplantation listed by TCRdb under 2021. In terms of the full investigation: The median number of doses that trial patients received was a few for ipilimumab and about eight for nivolumab. The DLBCL cohort included primary refractory and relapsed disease, with 18-month progression-free survival of roughly 89% and 26% respectively. Patients in the trial were undergoing autologous transplant and had high-risk diffuse large B cell lymphoma, mature T cell lymphoma, or multiple myeloma. The intent-to-treat population of the trial consisted of 30 to 40 patients. General study outcomes and caveats: The authors concluded that combined checkpoint inhibition appeared tolerable when used as consolidation after transplant. According to the authors, a biologic rationale for studying the approach further came from T cell receptor repertoire, regulatory T cell phenotype and gut microbiota profiles.

Receptors were amplified or captured by the immunoSEQ multiplex PCR assay. Imported from immuneACCESS, the table was reduced by TCRdb to in-frame sequences with V and J called. These copies leave out some clones; in studies compared against another copy, an unresolved V gene accounts for under half, and the cause of the remainder is not known. Counted in this sample were some 87,000 clones; nearly 85% of them appeared once. The leading ten clones occupy roughly 2% of the sample. The starting material was PBMCs, obtained in a trial of ipilimumab plus nivolumab as post-transplant consolidation. Recombination connected TRBV6-1 to TRBJ1-5; TRBD1 could be the D gene, as 6 bases match. The source of this sequence is a male donor with diffuse large B-cell lymphoma. The nucleotide sequence reads TGTGCCAGCAGAGGGGGGAGTCAGCCCCAGCATTTT. Its amino acids are CASRGGSQPQHF.